A selection of T cell receptor beta chains follows, all from one sample in a study of cytomegalovirus exposure and HLA in healthy donors. Clones were read by immunoSEQ multiplex PCR, and TCRdb kept only the in-frame ones, dropping some. In total, the table holds fewer than 150,000 clones. The sequencing sample was made of PBMCs. These receptors all stem from a man between 40 and 49 years old in good health and CMV-seronegative. Each CDR3 is given with its conserved first and last residue. Each record gives: D gene, J gene, V gene, CDR3 DNA, CDR3 protein. A D gene is named only where the DNA matches it firmly.

NA TRBJ1-1 TRBV15 TGTGCCACCAGCGCTGACAGCTCGAACACTGAAGCTTTCTTT CATSADSSNTEAFF
TRBD1 TRBJ1-1 TRBV10-3 TGTGCCATCACACTGACAGGGGGCCTCACTGAAGCTTTCTTT CAITLTGGLTEAFF
NA TRBJ2-5 TRBV5-4 TGTGCCAGCAGCAGGGACTCCCTGGAGACCCAGTACTTC CASSRDSLETQYF
NA TRBJ1-1 TRBV10-2 TGCGCCAGCATCCGAGTCATGAACACTGAAGCTTTCTTT CASIRVMNTEAFF
NA TRBJ1-1 TRBV27 TGTGCCAGCAGTCCCCAGGGGAGGAACACTGAAGCTTTCTTT CASSPQGRNTEAFF
NA TRBJ2-5 TRBV18 TGTGCCAGCTCACCACCGAACCGCCGACTCGGGGAGACCCAGTACTTC CASSPPNRRLGETQYF
TRBD2 TRBJ2-5 TRBV5-4 TGTGCCAGCAGCCGAGGGACTAGCAAGGGGGAGACCCAGTACTTC CASSRGTSKGETQYF
NA TRBJ1-5 TRBV19 TGTGCCAGTAGCCCGACTACAGGGTACAATCAACCCCAGCATTTT CASSPTTGYNQPQHF
NA TRBJ1-6 TRBV5-1 TGCGCCAGCAGCTTAGCAGGGGAAGGAAATTCACCCCTCCACTTT CASSLAGEGNSPLHF
TRBD1 TRBJ2-3 TRBV4-3 TGCGCCAGCAGCCAAGATCAGAGGGGGCAGACAGATACGCAGTATTTT CASSQDQRGQTDTQYF
NA TRBJ2-5 TRBV29-1 TGCAGCGTTGACGATGGCAGCCAAGAGACCCAGTACTTC CSVDDGSQETQYF
TRBD1 TRBJ2-3 TRBV19 TGTGCCAGTAGTATGCGGGACAGGGTCACAGATACGCAGTATTTT CASSMRDRVTDTQYF
NA TRBJ1-1 TRBV7-9 TGTGCCAGCAGCTTTTACGGGATGAACACTGAAGCTTTCTTT CASSFYGMNTEAFF
NA TRBJ2-6 TRBV11-3 TGTGCCAGCAGCCCGGGGGTATCTGGGGCCAACGTCCTGACTTTC CASSPGVSGANVLTF
NA TRBJ1-3 TRBV6-6 TGTGCCAGCAGTTCCCCCGGACAGCCCTCTGGAAACACCATATATTTT CASSSPGQPSGNTIYF
NA TRBJ1-6 TRBV5-4 TGTGCCAGCAGTCCAGGGAATAATTCACCCCTCCACTTT CASSPGNNSPLHF
NA TRBJ1-2 TRBV5-1 TGCGCCAGCAGCTCGGACCTAAGCGGTGGCTACACCTTC CASSSDLSGGYTF
TRBD1 TRBJ1-2 TRBV6-6 TGTGCCAGCAGTTACCCCCGACAGGGGGTGGACTATGGCTACACCTTC CASSYPRQGVDYGYTF